This TCR beta chain emerged from a study of regulatory T cells in long-lasting Graves disease. To make TCR beta libraries, researchers used iRepertoire HTBI primers and Arm-PCR of CDR3 regions. One entry per CDR3 protein, called by TCRdb with MiXCR from the multiplex PCR reads. The sample carries about 310,000 distinct CDR3 sequences, about 20% recorded once. Time point here: newly diagnosed GD, antithyroid drugs for less than 3 months. With RNA extracted from PBMCs as input, the TCR library was made. Clinicians diagnosed Graves' disease using American Thyroid Association guidelines. Study-wide results and caveats: Accuracy was perhaps lowered by the small sample size.

As for this clonotype: Its antigen is unknown.

This CDR3 has 17 amino acids. V lost 4 bases and J lost 2, with 18 bases in between. Germline V lookup: CDR1 SGHTS, CDR2 YDEGEE. The starting material was peripheral blood mononuclear cells (PBMCs), obtained at new diagnosis, from a patient treated with antithyroid drugs. This TCR was sampled from a female donor with Graves disease. The chain has TRBV5-8 and TRBJ2-2; tentatively, D is TRBD2 (6 bases). The CDR3 nucleotides read TGTGCCAGCAGCCGAGCCGCGGGGACCAGCAACACCGGGGAGCTGTTTTTT. Translated: CASSRAAGTSNTGELFF.